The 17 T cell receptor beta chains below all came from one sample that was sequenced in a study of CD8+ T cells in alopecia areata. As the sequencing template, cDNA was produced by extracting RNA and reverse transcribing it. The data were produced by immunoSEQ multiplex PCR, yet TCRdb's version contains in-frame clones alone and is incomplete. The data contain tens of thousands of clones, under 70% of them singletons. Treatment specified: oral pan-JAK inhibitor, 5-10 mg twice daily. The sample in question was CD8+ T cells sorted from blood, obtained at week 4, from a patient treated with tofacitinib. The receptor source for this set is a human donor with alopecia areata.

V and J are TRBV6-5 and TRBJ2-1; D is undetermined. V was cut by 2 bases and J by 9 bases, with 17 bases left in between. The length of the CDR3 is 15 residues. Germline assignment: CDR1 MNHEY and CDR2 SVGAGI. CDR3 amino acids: CASSYGPLGLSEQFF. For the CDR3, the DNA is TGTGCCAGCAGTTACGGACCACTTGGGCTGAGTGAGCAGTTCTTC.

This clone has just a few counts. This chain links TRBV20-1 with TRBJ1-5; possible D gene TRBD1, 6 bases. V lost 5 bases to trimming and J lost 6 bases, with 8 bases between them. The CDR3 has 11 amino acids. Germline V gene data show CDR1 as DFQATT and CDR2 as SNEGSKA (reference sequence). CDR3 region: CSAPRGQPQHF. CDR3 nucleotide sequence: TGCAGTGCTCCCAGGGGTCAGCCCCAGCATTTT.

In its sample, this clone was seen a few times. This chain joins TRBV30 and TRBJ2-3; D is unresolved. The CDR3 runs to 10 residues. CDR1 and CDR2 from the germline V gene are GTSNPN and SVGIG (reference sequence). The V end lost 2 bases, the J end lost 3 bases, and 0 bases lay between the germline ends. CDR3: CAWSTDTQYF. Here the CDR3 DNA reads TGTGCCTGGAGTACAGATACGCAGTATTTT. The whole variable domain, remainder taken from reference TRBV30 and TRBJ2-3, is SQTIHQWPATLVQPVGSPLSLECTVEGTSNPNLYWYRQAAGRGLQLLFYSVGIGQISSEVPQNLSASRPQDRQFILSSKKLLLSDSGFYLCAWSTDTQYFGPGTRLTVL.

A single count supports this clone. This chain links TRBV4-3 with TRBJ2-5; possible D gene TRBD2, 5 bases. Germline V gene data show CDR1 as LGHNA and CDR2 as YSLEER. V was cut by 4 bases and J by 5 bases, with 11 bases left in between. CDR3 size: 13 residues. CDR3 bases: TGCGCCAGCAGCCCACGTACGGGGGAGACCCAGTACTTC. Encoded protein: CASSPRTGETQYF.

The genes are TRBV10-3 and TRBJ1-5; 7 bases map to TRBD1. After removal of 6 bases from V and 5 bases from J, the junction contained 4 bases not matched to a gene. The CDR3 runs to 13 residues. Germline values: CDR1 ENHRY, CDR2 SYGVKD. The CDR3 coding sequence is TGTGCCATCAGGGGGGACAGTTATCAGCCCCAGCATTTT. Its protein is CAIRGDSYQPQHF.

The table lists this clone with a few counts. DNA of the CDR3: TGCGCCAGCAGCTTGGTAGACTCCTACGAGCAGTACTTC. Amino acid sequence: CASSLVDSYEQYF. This chain joins TRBV5-1 and TRBJ2-7; no reliable D call. The CDR3 runs 13 residues. From germline, CDR1 is SGHRS and CDR2 YFSETQ. The germline V and J ends were trimmed by 0 bases and 0 bases, with 4 bases remaining between them.

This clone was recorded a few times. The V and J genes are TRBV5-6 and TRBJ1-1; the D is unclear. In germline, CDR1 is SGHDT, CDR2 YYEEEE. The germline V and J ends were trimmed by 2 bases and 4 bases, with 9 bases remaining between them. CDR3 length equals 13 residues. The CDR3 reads CASSFGRTTEAFF. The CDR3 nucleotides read TGTGCCAGCAGCTTCGGCAGGACCACTGAAGCTTTCTTT.

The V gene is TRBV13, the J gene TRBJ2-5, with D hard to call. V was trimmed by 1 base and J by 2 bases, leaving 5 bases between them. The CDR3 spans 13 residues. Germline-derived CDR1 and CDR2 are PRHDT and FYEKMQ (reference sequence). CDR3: CASSLDEQETQYF. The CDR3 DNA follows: TGTGCCAGCAGCTTAGACGAACAAGAGACCCAGTACTTC.

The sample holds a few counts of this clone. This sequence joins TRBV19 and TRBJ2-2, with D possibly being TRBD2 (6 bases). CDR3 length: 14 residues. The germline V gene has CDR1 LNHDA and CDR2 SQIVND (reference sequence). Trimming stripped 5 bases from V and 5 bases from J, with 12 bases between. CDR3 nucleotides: TGTGCCAGTAGTCACGGGAGCGGTACCGGGGAGCTGTTTTTT. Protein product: CASSHGSGTGELFF.

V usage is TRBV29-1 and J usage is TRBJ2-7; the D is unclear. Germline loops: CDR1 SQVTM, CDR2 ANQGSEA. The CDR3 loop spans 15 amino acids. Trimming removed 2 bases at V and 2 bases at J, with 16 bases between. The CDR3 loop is CSVEREEFETYEQYF. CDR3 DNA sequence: TGCAGCGTTGAACGCGAGGAATTCGAAACCTACGAGCAGTACTTC.

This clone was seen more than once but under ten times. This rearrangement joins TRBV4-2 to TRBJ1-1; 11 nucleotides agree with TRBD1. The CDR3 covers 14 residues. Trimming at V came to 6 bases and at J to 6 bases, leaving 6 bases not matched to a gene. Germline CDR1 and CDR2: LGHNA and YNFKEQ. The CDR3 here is CASSGTGGRPEAFF. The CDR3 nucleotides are TGTGCCAGCAGTGGGACAGGGGGACGACCTGAAGCTTTCTTT.

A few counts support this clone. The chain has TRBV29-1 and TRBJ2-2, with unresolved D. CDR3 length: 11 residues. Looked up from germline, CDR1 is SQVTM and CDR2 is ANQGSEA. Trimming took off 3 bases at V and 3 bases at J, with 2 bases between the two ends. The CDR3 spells CSVDDTGELFF. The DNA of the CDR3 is TGCAGCGTTGATGACACCGGGGAGCTGTTTTTT.

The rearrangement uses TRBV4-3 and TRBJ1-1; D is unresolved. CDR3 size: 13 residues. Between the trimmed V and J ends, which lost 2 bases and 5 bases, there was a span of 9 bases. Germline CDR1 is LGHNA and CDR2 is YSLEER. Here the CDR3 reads CASSQSGRTEAFF. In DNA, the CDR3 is TGCGCCAGCAGCCAAAGTGGTAGGACTGAAGCTTTCTTT.

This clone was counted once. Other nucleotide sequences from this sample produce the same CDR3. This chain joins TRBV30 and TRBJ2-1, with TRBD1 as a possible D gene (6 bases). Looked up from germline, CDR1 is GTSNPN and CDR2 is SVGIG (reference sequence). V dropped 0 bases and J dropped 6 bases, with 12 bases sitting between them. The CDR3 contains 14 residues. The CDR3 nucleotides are TGTGCCTGGAGTGTCGGGCAGGGGAGCAATGAGCAGTTCTTC. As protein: CAWSVGQGSNEQFF.

CDR3 loop: CASSMQESYGYTF. The CDR3 DNA sequence: TGTGCCAGTAGTATGCAGGAATCCTATGGCTACACCTTC. The genes are TRBV19 and TRBJ1-2; D is uncertain. This CDR3 contains 13 residues. Trimming cost V 3 bases and J 4 bases, with 9 bases left between them. Per germline, CDR1 LNHDA and CDR2 SQIVND (reference sequence).

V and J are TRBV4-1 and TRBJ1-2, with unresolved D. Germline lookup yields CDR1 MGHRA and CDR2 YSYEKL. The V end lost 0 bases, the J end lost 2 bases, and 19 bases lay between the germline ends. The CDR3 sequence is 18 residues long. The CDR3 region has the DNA TGCGCCAGCAGCCAAGACCTGTCAGATACACATAAGAACTATGGCTACACCTTC. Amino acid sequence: CASSQDLSDTHKNYGYTF.

Here the CDR3 reads CASSAGLANPGELFF. The CDR3 coding sequence is TGTGCCAGCAGCGCGGGACTAGCTAATCCCGGGGAGCTGTTTTTT. This rearrangement joins TRBV13 to TRBJ2-2, with TRBD2 matching over 9 bases. The CDR3 length is 15 residues. After removal of 5 bases from V and 6 bases from J, the junction contained 7 bases not matched to a gene. Germline values: CDR1 PRHDT, CDR2 FYEKMQ (reference sequence).